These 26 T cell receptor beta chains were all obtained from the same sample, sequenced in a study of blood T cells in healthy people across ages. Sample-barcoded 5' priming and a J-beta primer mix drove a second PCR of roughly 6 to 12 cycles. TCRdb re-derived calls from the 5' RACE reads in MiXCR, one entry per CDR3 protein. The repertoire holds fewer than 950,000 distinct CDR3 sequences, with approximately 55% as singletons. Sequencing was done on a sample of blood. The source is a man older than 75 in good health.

CDR3 DNA: TGTGCCAGCACCCCGGGGGCCCTCTTCACTGAAGCTTTCTTT. It specifies CASTPGALFTEAFF. The rearrangement links TRBV7-9 to TRBJ1-1; tentative D call: TRBD1 (6 bases). Germline V gene sequence: CDR1 SEHNR, CDR2 FQNEAQ (reference sequence). Between the trimmed V and J ends, which lost 7 bases and 4 bases, there was a span of 16 bases. The length of the CDR3 is 14 residues.

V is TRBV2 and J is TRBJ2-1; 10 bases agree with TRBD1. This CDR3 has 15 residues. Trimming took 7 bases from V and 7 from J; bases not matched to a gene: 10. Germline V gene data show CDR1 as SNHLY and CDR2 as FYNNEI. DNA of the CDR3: TGTGCCAGCATCTTCCCCGGGACAGGGGTAAATGAGCAGTTCTTC. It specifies CASIFPGTGVNEQFF.

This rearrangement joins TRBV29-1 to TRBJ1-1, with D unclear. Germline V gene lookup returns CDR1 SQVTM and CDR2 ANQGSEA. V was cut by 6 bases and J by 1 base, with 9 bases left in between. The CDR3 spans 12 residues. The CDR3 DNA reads TGCAGCGTGACTCCAGAGAACACTGAAGCTTTCTTT. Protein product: CSVTPENTEAFF.

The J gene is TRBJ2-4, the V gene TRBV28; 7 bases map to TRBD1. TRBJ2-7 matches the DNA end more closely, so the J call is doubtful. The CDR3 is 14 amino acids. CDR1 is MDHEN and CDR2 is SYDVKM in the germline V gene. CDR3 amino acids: CASSMTGFAYEQYF. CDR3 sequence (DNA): TGTGCCAGCAGCATGACAGGGTTCGCCTACGAGCAGTACTTC.

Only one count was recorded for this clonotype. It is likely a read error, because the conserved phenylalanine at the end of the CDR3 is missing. CDR3 coding DNA: TGTGCCAGCAGTTCCCGCGGAGGCTTCTCCTACGAGCAGTACCTC. It translates to CASSSRGGFSYEQYL. The chain has TRBV27 and TRBJ2-7; D is perhaps TRBD2 (5 bases). The V gene lost 4 bases and the J gene lost 0 bases, with 13 bases spanning the gap. The CDR3 consists of 15 residues. Germline V CDR1 and CDR2: MNHEY, SMNVEV (reference sequence).

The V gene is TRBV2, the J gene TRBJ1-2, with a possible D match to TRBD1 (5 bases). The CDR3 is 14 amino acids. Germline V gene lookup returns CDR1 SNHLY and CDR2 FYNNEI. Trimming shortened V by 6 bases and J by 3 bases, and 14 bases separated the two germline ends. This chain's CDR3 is CASSPRRDHYGYTF. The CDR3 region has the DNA TGTGCCAGCAGCCCCCGTAGGGACCACTATGGCTACACCTTC.

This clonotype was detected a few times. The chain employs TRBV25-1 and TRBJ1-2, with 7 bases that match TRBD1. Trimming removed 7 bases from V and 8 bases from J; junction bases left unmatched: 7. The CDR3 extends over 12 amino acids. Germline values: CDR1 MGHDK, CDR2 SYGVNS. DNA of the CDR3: TGTGCCAGCATGCTCCAGGGGGAAGGCTACACCTTC. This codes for CASMLQGEGYTF.

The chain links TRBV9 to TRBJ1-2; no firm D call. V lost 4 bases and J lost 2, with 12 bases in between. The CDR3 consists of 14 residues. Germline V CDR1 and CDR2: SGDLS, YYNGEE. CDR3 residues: CASSPSGTNYGYTF. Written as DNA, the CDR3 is TGTGCCAGCAGCCCCAGTGGAACGAACTATGGCTACACCTTC.

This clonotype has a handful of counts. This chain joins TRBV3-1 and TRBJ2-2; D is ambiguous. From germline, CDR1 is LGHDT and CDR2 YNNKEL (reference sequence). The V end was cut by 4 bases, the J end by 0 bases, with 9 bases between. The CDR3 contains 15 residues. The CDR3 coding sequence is TGTGCCAGCAGCCCCCCCCTCGCGAACACCGGGGAGCTGTTTTTT. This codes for CASSPPLANTGELFF. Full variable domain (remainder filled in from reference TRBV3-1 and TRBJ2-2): DTAVSQTPKYLVTQMGNDKSIKCEQNLGHDTMYWYKQDSKKFLKIMFSYNNKELIINETVPNRFSPKSPDKAHLNLHINSLELGDSAVYFCASSPPLANTGELFFGEGSRLTVL.

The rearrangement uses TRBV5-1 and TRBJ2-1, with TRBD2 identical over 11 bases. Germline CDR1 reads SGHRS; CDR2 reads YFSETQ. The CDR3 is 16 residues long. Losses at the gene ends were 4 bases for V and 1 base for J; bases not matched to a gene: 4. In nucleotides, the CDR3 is TGCGCCAGCAGCCGCATAGCGGGAGGGTCCTACAATGAGCAGTTCTTC. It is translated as CASSRIAGGSYNEQFF.

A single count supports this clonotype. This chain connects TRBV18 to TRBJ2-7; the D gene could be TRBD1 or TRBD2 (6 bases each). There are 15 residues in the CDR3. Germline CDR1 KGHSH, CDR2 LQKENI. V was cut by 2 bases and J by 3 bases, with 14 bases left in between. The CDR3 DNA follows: TGTGCCAGCTCACCAACAAACGGGGGCGGCTACGAGCAGTACTTC. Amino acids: CASSPTNGGGYEQYF.

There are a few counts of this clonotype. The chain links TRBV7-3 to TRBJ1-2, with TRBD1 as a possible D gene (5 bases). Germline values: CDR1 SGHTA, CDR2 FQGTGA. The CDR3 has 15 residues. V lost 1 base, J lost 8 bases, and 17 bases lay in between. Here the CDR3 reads CASSLMGQGTEGYTF. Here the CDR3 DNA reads TGTGCCAGCAGCTTAATGGGGCAGGGAACGGAAGGCTACACCTTC.

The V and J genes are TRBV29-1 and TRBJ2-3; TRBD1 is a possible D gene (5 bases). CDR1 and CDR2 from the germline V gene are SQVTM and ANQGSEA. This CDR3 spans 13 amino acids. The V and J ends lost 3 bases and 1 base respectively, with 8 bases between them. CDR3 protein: CSVEKGGTDTQYF. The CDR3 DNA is TGCAGCGTTGAGAAAGGGGGCACAGATACGCAGTATTTT.

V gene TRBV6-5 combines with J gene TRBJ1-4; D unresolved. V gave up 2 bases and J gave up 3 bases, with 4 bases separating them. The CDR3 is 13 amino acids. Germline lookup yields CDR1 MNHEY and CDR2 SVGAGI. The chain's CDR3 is CASSYGPNEKLFF. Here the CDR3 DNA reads TGTGCCAGCAGTTACGGCCCTAATGAAAAACTGTTTTTT.

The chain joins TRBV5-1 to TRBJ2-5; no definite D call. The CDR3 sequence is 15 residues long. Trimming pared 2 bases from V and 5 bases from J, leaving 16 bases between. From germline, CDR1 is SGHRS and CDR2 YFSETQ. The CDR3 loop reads CASSFVTPSGETQYF. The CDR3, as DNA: TGCGCCAGCAGCTTCGTAACCCCCTCTGGGGAGACCCAGTACTTC.

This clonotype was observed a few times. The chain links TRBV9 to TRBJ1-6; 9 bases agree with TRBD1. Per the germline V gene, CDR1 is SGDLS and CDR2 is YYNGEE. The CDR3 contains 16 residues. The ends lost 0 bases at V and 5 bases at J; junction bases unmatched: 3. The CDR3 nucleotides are TGTGCCAGCAGCGTAGCACAGGGGGCGAATAATTCACCCCTCCACTTT. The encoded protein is CASSVAQGANNSPLHF.

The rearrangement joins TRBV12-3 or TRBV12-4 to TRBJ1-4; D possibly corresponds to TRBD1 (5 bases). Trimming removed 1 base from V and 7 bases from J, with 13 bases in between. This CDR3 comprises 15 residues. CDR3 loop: CASSLGPGPGEKLFF. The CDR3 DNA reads TGTGCCAGCAGTTTAGGCCCAGGGCCGGGTGAAAAACTGTTTTTT.

The CDR3 DNA reads TGTGCCAGCAGCCCCCGGGACAGAGAAGATACGCAGTATTTT. Its translation: CASSPRDREDTQYF. The gene calls are TRBV7-3 and TRBJ2-3; 7 nucleotides match TRBD1. The J segment lost 5 bases and the V segment lost 5 bases, leaving 7 bases of the junction unmatched. Germline V gene lookup returns CDR1 SGHTA and CDR2 FQGTGA. The CDR3 sequence is 14 residues long.

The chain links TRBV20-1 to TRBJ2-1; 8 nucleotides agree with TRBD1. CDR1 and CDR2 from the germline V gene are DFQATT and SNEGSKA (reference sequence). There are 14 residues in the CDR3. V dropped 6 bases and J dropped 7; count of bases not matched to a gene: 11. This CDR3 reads CSAISRTGINEQFF. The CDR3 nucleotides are TGCAGTGCCATCTCTAGGACAGGGATTAATGAGCAGTTCTTC.

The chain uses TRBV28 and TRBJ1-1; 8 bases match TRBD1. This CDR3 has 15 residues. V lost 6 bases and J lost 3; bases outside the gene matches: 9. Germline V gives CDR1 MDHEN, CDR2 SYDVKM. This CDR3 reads CASRNTGGWDTEAFF. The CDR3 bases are TGTGCCAGCAGGAATACAGGGGGTTGGGACACTGAAGCTTTCTTT. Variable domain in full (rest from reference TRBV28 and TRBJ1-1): DVKVTQSSRYLVKRTGEKVFLECVQDMDHENMFWYRQDPGLGLRLIYFSYDVKMKEKGDIPEGYSVSREKKERFSLILESASTNQTSMYLCASRNTGGWDTEAFFGQGTRLTVV.

The CDR3 loop reads CASKGQGYEQYF. In DNA form, the CDR3 reads TGTGCCAGCAAGGGACAGGGCTACGAGCAGTACTTC. The chain recombines TRBV2 with TRBJ2-7; 9 nucleotides match TRBD1. V lost 7 bases and J lost 3; bases outside the gene matches: 1. Germline values: CDR1 SNHLY, CDR2 FYNNEI. The CDR3 has 12 amino acids.

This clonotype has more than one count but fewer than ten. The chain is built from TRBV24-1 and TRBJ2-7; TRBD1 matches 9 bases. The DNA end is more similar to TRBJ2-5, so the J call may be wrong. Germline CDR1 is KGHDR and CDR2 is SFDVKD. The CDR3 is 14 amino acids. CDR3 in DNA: TGTGCCACCAGTGACCGACAGGGGGGAAAGACCCAGTACTTC. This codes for CATSDRQGGKTQYF.

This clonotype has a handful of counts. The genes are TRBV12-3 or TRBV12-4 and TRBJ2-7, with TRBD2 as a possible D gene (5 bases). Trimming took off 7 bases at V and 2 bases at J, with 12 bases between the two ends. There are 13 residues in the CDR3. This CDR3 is CASTVGVPYEQYF. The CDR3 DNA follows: TGTGCCAGCACCGTCGGGGTTCCCTACGAGCAGTACTTC.

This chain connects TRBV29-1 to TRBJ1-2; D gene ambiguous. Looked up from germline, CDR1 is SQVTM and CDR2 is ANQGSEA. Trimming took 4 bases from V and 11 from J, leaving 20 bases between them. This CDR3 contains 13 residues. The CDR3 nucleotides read TGCAGCGTTGCGACTCCCCTGACCGTGAGGTACACCTTC. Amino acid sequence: CSVATPLTVRYTF.

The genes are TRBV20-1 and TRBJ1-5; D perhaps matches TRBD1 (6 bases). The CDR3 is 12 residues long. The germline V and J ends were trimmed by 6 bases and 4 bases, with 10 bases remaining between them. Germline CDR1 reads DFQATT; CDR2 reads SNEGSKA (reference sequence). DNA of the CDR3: TGCAGTGCCCTGAGGGGGAATCAGCCCCAGCATTTT. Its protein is CSALRGNQPQHF.

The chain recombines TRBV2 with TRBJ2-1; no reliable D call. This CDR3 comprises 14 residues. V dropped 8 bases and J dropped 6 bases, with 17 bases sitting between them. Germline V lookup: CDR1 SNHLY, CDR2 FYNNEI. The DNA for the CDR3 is TGTGCCAGCGAGGACGAAGCCCACTCCAATGAGCAGTTCTTC. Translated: CASEDEAHSNEQFF.